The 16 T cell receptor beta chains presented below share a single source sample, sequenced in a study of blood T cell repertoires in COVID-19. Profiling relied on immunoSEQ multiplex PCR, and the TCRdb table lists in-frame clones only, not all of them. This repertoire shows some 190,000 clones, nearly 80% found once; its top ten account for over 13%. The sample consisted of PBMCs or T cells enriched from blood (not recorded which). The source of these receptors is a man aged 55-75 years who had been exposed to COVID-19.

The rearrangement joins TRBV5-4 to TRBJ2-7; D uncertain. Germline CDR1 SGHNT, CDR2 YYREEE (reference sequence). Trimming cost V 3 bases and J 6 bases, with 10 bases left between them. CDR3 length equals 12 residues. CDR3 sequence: CASSWSPLEQYF. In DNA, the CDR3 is TGTGCCAGCAGCTGGAGTCCTCTCGAGCAGTACTTC.

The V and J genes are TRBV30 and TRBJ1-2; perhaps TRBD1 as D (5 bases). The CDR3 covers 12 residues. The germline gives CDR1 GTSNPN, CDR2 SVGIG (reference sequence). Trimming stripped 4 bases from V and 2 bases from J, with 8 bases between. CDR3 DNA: TGTGCCTGGAACCCAGGGAACTATGGCTACACCTTC. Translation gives CAWNPGNYGYTF. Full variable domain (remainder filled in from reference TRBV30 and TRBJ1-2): SQTIHQWPATLVQPVGSPLSLECTVEGTSNPNLYWYRQAAGRGLQLLFYSVGIGQISSEVPQNLSASRPQDRQFILSSKKLLLSDSGFYLCAWNPGNYGYTFGSGTRLTVV.

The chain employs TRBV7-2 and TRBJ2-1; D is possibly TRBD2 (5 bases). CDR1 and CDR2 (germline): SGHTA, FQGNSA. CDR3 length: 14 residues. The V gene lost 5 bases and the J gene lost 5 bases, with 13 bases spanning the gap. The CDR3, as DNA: TGTGCCAGCAGCCCTAGGAGGATCGACAATGAGCAGTTCTTC. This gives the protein CASSPRRIDNEQFF. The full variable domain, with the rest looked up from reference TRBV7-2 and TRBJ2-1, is GAGVSQSPSNKVTEKGKDVELRCDPISGHTALYWYRQSLGQGLEFLIYFQGNSAPDKSGLPSDRFSAERTGGSVSTLTIQRTQQEDSAVYLCASSPRRIDNEQFFGPGTRLTVL.

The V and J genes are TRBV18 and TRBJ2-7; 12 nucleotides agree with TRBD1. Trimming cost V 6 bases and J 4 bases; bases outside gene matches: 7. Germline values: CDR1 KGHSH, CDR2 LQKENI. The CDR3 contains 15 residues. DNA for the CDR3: TGTGCCAGCTCCTACGGGACAGGGGGCAGGTACGAGCAGTACTTC. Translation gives CASSYGTGGRYEQYF.

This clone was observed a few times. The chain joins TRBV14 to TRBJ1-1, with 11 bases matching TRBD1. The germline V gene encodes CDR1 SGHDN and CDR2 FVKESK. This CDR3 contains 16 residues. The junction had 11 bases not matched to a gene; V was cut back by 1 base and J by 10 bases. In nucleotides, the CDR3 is TGTGCCAGCAGCCAAGTAGGACAGGGGGCATTTGGAGGAGCTTTCTTT. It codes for CASSQVGQGAFGGAFF.

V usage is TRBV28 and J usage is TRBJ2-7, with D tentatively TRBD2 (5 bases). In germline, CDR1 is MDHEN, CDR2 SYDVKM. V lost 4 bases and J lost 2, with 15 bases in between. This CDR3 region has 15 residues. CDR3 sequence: CASSSSGLEAYEQYF. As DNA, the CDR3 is TGTGCCAGCAGTTCTTCCGGATTGGAGGCCTACGAGCAGTACTTC.

The CDR3 sequence: CASSLPGTTFGYTF. The DNA for the CDR3 is TGTGCCAGCAGCTTACCCGGGACAACTTTTGGCTACACCTTC. This chain joins TRBV7-9 and TRBJ1-2; TRBD1 might be the D (6 bases). Trimming pared 2 bases from V and 7 bases from J, leaving 14 bases between. The CDR3 length is 14 residues. Germline V gene sequence: CDR1 SEHNR, CDR2 FQNEAQ (reference sequence). The full variable domain, in which reference TRBV7-9 and TRBJ1-2 provide the parts outside the CDR3, is DTGVSQNPRHKITKRGQNVTFRCDPISEHNRLYWYRQTLGQGPEFLTYFQNEAQLEKSRLLSDRFSAERPKGSFSTLEIQRTEQGDSAMYLCASSLPGTTFGYTFGSGTRLTVV.

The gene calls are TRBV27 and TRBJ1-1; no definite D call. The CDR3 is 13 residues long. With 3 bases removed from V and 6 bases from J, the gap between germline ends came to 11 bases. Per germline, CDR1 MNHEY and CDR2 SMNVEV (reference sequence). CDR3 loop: CASSFGSQAEAFF. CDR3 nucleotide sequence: TGTGCCAGCAGTTTCGGCAGTCAGGCTGAAGCTTTCTTT.

CDR3 DNA sequence: TGTGCCAGCAGCTTGCGGGACAGTCACAATCAGCCCCAGCATTTT. Protein sequence: CASSLRDSHNQPQHF. The chain couples TRBV5-5 to TRBJ1-5; 7 bases align to TRBD1. Unmatched junction bases numbered 4, after V lost 1 base and J lost 3 bases. CDR3 length: 15 residues. The germline CDR1 and CDR2 sequences are SGHKS and YYEKEE (reference sequence).

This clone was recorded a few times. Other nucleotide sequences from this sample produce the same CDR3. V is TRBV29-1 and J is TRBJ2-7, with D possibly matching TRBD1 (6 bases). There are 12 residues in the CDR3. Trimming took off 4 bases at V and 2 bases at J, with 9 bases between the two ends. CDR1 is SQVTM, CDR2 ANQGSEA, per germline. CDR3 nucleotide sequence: TGCAGCGTTGTAACAGGGCCCTACGAGCAGTACTTC. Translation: CSVVTGPYEQYF.

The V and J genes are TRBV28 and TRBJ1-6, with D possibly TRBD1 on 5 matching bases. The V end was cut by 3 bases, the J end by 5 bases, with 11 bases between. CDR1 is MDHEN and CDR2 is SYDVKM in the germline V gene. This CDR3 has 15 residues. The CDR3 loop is CASSLGRFHNSPLHF. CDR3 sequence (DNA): TGTGCCAGCAGTTTGGGGCGATTCCATAATTCACCCCTCCACTTT. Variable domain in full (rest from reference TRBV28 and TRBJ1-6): DVKVTQSSRYLVKRTGEKVFLECVQDMDHENMFWYRQDPGLGLRLIYFSYDVKMKEKGDIPEGYSVSREKKERFSLILESASTNQTSMYLCASSLGRFHNSPLHFGNGTRLTVT.

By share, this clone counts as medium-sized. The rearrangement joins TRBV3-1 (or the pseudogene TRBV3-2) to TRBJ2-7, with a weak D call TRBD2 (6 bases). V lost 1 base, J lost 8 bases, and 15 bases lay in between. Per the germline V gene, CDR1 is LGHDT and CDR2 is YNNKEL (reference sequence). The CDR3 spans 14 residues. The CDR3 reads CASSQATPGGKQYF. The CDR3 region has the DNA TGTGCCAGCAGCCAAGCGACACCCGGCGGGAAGCAGTACTTC.

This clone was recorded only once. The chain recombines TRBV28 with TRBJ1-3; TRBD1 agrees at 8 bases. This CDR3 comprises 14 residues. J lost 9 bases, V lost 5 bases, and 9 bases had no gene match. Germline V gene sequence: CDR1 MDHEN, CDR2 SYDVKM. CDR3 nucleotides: TGTGCCAGCAGTGCGGGACAGGTTGGAGCCACCATATATTTT. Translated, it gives CASSAGQVGATIYF.

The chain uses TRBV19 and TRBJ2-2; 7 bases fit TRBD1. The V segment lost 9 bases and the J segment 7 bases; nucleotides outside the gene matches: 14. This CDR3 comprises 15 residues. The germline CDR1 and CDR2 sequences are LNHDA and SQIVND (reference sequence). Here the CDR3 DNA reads TGTGCCAGCCTTGGCCTGACAGGGAAGGTCGGGGAGCTGTTTTTT. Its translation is CASLGLTGKVGELFF.

The CDR3 spells CSVVVISATNEKLFF. CDR3 nucleotide sequence: TGCAGCGTTGTGGTGATTTCAGCAACTAATGAAAAACTGTTTTTT. The chain links TRBV29-1 to TRBJ1-4, with D unclear. Trimming removed 4 bases at V and 0 bases at J, with 12 bases between. Per germline, CDR1 SQVTM and CDR2 ANQGSEA. The CDR3 has 15 amino acids.

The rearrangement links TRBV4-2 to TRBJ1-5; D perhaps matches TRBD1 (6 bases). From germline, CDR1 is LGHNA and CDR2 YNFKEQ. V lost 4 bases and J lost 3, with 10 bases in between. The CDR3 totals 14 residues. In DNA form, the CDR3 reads TGTGCCAGCAGCCGGGACATGATCAATCAGCCCCAGCATTTT. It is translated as CASSRDMINQPQHF.